This is a list of T cell receptor beta chains from one sample in a study of T cell responses to AZD1222 COVID-19 vaccine. Sequencing was performed with immunoSEQ multiplex PCR; in TCRdb, only in-frame clones are kept and a portion is missing. Among some 75,000 clones listed, about 88% were seen once. Here the sequenced sample was peripheral blood, taken on day 0 of AZD1222 vaccination. The receptors derive from an adult in good health. Both conserved end residues are part of each CDR3. A D gene is named only where the DNA matches it firmly. The size entry is marked missing in some rows and otherwise reads once, few, many or a size class.

v_call,clone_size,j_call,d_call,cdr3_nt,cdr3_aa
TRBV18,.,TRBJ2-4,.,TGTGCCAGCTCACCCACGTCGACGGGCTTTGCCAAAAACATTCAGTACTTC,CASSPTSTGFAKNIQYF
TRBV7-2,.,TRBJ1-2,.,TGTGCCAGCAGCTTAGCCACAGCTCTCCATGGCTACACCTTC,CASSLATALHGYTF
TRBV4-1,.,TRBJ2-5,TRBD2,TGCGCCAGCAGCCAAGTGCTAGCGGGGGAACAAGAGACCCAGTACTTC,CASSQVLAGEQETQYF
TRBV7-9,once,TRBJ2-1,.,TGTGCCAGCAGCTTAGGCGGGACCTACAATGAGCAGTTCTTC,CASSLGGTYNEQFF
TRBV10-2,.,TRBJ1-6,TRBD1,TGCGCCAGCATGGGGACAGGGCGTTCACCCCTCCACTTT,CASMGTGRSPLHF
TRBV9,once,TRBJ2-7,TRBD2,TGTGCCAGCAGCATGACTAGCGGCTCCTACGAGCAGTACTTC,CASSMTSGSYEQYF
TRBV4-2,.,TRBJ1-6,.,TGTGCCAGCAGCCAAGATCTATCCTCTTCACCCCTCCACTTT,CASSQDLSSSPLHF
TRBV27,.,TRBJ2-7,TRBD2,TGTGCCAGCAGTTTCCCCCCGCCACTAGCGGGGTCCTACGAGCAGTACTTC,CASSFPPPLAGSYEQYF
TRBV7-2,.,TRBJ2-5,TRBD1,TGTGCCAGCAGGAAGACAGGGACGTACCAAGAGACCCAGTACTTC,CASRKTGTYQETQYF
TRBV19,.,TRBJ1-1,.,TGTGCCAGTAGTATAGACAGGAACACTGAAGCTTTCTTT,CASSIDRNTEAFF
TRBV27,.,TRBJ2-3,TRBD1,TGTGCCAGCAGTGAACCGGGACAGGGAACAGATACGCAGTATTTT,CASSEPGQGTDTQYF
TRBV5-1,.,TRBJ2-5,TRBD1,TGCGCCAGCAGCCAGACCGGGACAGGGGGAGAGACCCAGTACTTC,CASSQTGTGGETQYF
TRBV3-1/TRBV3-2,.,TRBJ1-1,.,TGTGCCAGCAGCCAAGAACAGTTCCGGAACACTGAAGCTTTCTTT,CASSQEQFRNTEAFF
TRBV4-1,.,TRBJ2-5,TRBD2,TGCGCCAGCAGCCTTATAGCGGGGGTTGAGACCCAGTACTTC,CASSLIAGVETQYF
TRBV5-5,.,TRBJ1-5,.,TGTGCCAGCAGCTCCAGACAGGAGTGGGTAGGCAATCAGCCCCAGCATTTT,CASSSRQEWVGNQPQHF
TRBV11-2,.,TRBJ1-3,.,TGTGCCAGCAGCTTAGCCCCAGTGGGGGGTGGAAACACCATATATTTT,CASSLAPVGGGNTIYF
TRBV29-1,.,TRBJ2-6,.,TGCAGCGTTGAACGTGGGGCCAACGTCCTGACTTTC,CSVERGANVLTF
TRBV5-1,.,TRBJ1-6,TRBD1,TGCGCCAGCAGCTTAACCGGGACAGCAAATTCACCCCTCCACTTT,CASSLTGTANSPLHF
TRBV10-3,.,TRBJ2-1,.,TGTGCCATCAGTGGGGGAGCCGGGAGTAGAAATGGGCAGTTCTTC,CAISGGAGSRNGQFF
TRBV3-1/TRBV3-2,.,TRBJ1-1,.,TGTGCCAGCAGCCAGTGGGACACGGCGAACACTGAAGCTTTCTTT,CASSQWDTANTEAFF
TRBV19,.,TRBJ2-7,TRBD2,TGTGCCAGTAGTAGGACTAGTCCAAGCTACGAGCAGTACTTC,CASSRTSPSYEQYF
TRBV28,.,TRBJ2-4,TRBD2,TGTGCCAGCACCGGGGGGGGTTTGGGCATTCAGTACTTC,CASTGGGLGIQYF
TRBV15,.,TRBJ1-1,.,TGTGCCACCAGCAGAGGGCCCTGGTACACTGAAGCTTTCTTT,CATSRGPWYTEAFF
TRBV24-1,.,TRBJ1-5,TRBD1,TGTGCCACCAGTGGGGACAGGCCCAATCAGCCCCAGCATTTT,CATSGDRPNQPQHF
TRBV29-1,once,TRBJ2-2,TRBD2,TGCAGCGTTGTGCTAGCGGCCGCCGGGGAGCTGTTTTTT,CSVVLAAAGELFF
TRBV30,.,TRBJ1-1,.,TGTGCCTGGAGTGTACAGTTGACGAAAGCTTTCTTT,CAWSVQLTKAFF
TRBV2,few,TRBJ1-2,TRBD1,TGTGCCAGCAGGATCGGACAGGGTGGCTATGGCTACACCTTC,CASRIGQGGYGYTF
TRBV5-1,.,TRBJ1-2,.,TGCGCCAGCAGCCCGCGGAACGTGGGGGGCCTCTATGGCTACACCTTC,CASSPRNVGGLYGYTF
TRBV5-1,.,TRBJ1-1,.,TGCGCCAGCAGCTTGGCCTCGGATTCGGGGATGAACACTGAAGCTTTCTTT,CASSLASDSGMNTEAFF